This T cell receptor (beta chain) was captured by sequencing in a study of cytomegalovirus exposure and HLA in healthy donors. General study findings and limits: It was around 160 TCR beta chains that were listed as cytomegalovirus-associated. Sequencing likely caused a cluster of highly shared sequence variants. In vitro data verified a few CMV-associated chains as specific for CMV antigens.

This CDR3 has 13 residues. Trimming shortened V by 0 bases and J by 3 bases, and 7 bases separated the two germline ends. The germline CDR1 and CDR2 sequences are SGHRS and YFSETQ. Healthy bone marrow donors made up the donor group. Primers included in the PCR were 60 Vbeta and 13 Jbeta primers. Generated by immunoSEQ multiplex PCR, the TCRdb table keeps only in-frame clones and is missing some. The data hold about 100,000 clones, with under 80% observed a single time. Comment on this clone: What it recognizes is unknown.

Sequencing was done on a sample of PBMCs. This sequence was found in a woman under 30 in good health and CMV-seropositive. The J gene is TRBJ2-7, the V gene TRBV5-1; the D is unclear. In nucleotides, the CDR3 is TGCGCCAGCAGCTTGGCCTTTAGCTACGAGCAGTACTTC. Protein: CASSLAFSYEQYF.